The rows below give T cell receptor beta chains drawn from one sample of a study of blood T cell repertoires in COVID-19. The repertoire was sequenced with immunoSEQ multiplex PCR; TCRdb's copy has only in-frame clones and lacks some. The top ten clones hold about 2.3% of a sample with fewer than 350,000 clones, about 85% of them seen once. Sequenced material: PBMCs or T cells enriched from blood (not recorded which). The receptors were sampled from a woman aged 45-65 years who had recovered from COVID-19. Each CDR3 is given with its conserved first and last residue. The order of the fields is V gene, clone size, J gene, D gene, CDR3 protein, CDR3 DNA. D genes are given only for firm matches. Expanded clones are given a class, and other clones once, few, many or no size at all.

>TRBV7-9|-|TRBJ2-2|-
CASSLALLPGELFF
TGTGCCAGCAGCTTGGCCCTGTTACCCGGGGAGCTGTTTTTT
>TRBV29-1|-|TRBJ2-7|-
CSVEGRDSGEQYF
TGCAGCGTTGAAGGGAGGGACTCCGGCGAGCAGTACTTC
>TRBV7-8|-|TRBJ1-3|TRBD1
CASSPRDSGNTIYF
TGTGCCAGCAGCCCACGGGACAGCGGAAACACCATATATTTT
>TRBV6-6|-|TRBJ2-1|TRBD2
CASSPPGAREGLSSSYNEQFF
TGTGCCAGCAGTCCCCCGGGGGCACGGGAGGGCCTCTCGAGCTCCTACAATGAGCAGTTCTTC
>TRBV6-5|-|TRBJ1-3|-
CASSWDLAGNTIYF
TGTGCCAGCAGTTGGGACTTGGCTGGAAACACCATATATTTT
>TRBV7-3|-|TRBJ2-1|TRBD2
CASSSSMGLVHNEQFF
TGTGCCAGCAGCTCCTCTATGGGACTAGTTCACAATGAGCAGTTCTTC
>TRBV12-2|-|TRBJ1-6|-
CASRLVGGRSSYNSPLHF
TGTGCAAGTCGCTTAGTCGGAGGCAGGAGCTCCTATAATTCACCCCTCCACTTT
>TRBV28|-|TRBJ2-1|TRBD2
CATLAGVANEQFF
TGTGCCACCCTAGCGGGGGTGGCCAATGAGCAGTTCTTC
>TRBV6-5|once|TRBJ1-5|-
CASRGPGGSNQPQHF
TGTGCCAGCAGAGGCCCCGGGGGTAGCAATCAGCCCCAGCATTTT
>TRBV4-2|-|TRBJ2-1|-
CASSLAGGREQFF
TGTGCCAGCAGCCTAGCCGGGGGGCGGGAGCAGTTCTTC
>TRBV5-1|-|TRBJ1-1|-
CASSLVPGTSTEAFF
TGCGCCAGCAGCTTAGTCCCCGGGACATCTACCGAAGCTTTCTTT
>TRBV19|-|TRBJ2-2|-
CASNGESRTGELFF
TGTGCCAGCAATGGGGAGTCTCGCACCGGGGAGCTGTTTTTT
>TRBV30|-|TRBJ1-6|-
CAWSIGSNSPLHF
TGTGCCTGGAGTATCGGTTCGAATTCACCCCTCCACTTT
>TRBV5-1|-|TRBJ1-2|-
CASSSGSNRVNYGYTF
TGCGCCAGCAGCTCGGGTTCAAACAGGGTTAACTATGGCTACACCTTC
>TRBV27|-|TRBJ1-2|-
CASSLGQSLTYGYTF
TGTGCCAGCAGTTTGGGGCAGAGCCTGACTTATGGCTACACCTTC
>TRBV5-1|once|TRBJ1-4|-
CASSLETAGKLFF
TGCGCCAGCAGCTTGGAGACTGCCGGAAAACTGTTTTTT
>TRBV7-8|-|TRBJ2-7|-
CASSFSGVPEQYF
TGTGCCAGCAGCTTCTCAGGGGTCCCTGAGCAGTACTTC
>TRBV28|-|TRBJ2-1|TRBD2
CASRWGRGSYNEQFF
TGTGCCAGCAGGTGGGGGAGGGGCTCCTACAATGAGCAGTTCTTC
>TRBV28|once|TRBJ1-2|TRBD1
CASRPTGPYYGYTF
TGTGCCAGCAGGCCGACAGGGCCCTACTATGGCTACACCTTC
>TRBV7-8|-|TRBJ1-1|-
CASSFSLDKMNTEAFF
TGTGCCAGCAGTTTTTCCCTGGACAAGATGAACACTGAAGCTTTCTTT
>TRBV2|-|TRBJ1-4|TRBD1
CASRVGTANEKLFF
TGTGCCAGCAGAGTAGGGACAGCTAATGAAAAACTGTTTTTT
>TRBV7-2|-|TRBJ2-1|TRBD2
CASSHSGSSYNEQFF
TGTGCCAGCAGCCATAGCGGGAGCTCCTACAATGAGCAGTTCTTC
>TRBV19|-|TRBJ1-3|-
CASSLPPGPSRGGNTIYF
TGTGCCAGTAGCCTTCCTCCCGGACCTTCGCGGGGCGGAAACACCATATATTTT
>TRBV5-1|once|TRBJ2-1|TRBD2
CASSLEASGGAREQFF
TGCGCCAGCAGCTTGGAGGCTAGCGGGGGGGCCCGAGAGCAGTTCTTC
>TRBV7-3|-|TRBJ1-3|-
CASSVDSSSSGNTIYF
TGTGCCAGCAGTGTCGACTCCTCAAGCTCTGGAAACACCATATATTTT
>TRBV29-1|-|TRBJ2-1|-
CSVPGFSDEQFF
TGCAGCGTCCCAGGGTTTTCGGATGAGCAGTTCTTC
>TRBV7-9|-|TRBJ1-1|-
CASNQGMNTEAFF
TGTGCCAGCAACCAGGGGATGAACACTGAAGCTTTCTTT
>TRBV5-6|-|TRBJ1-1|-
CASASPGNTEAFF
TGTGCCAGCGCCTCGCCCGGGAACACTGAAGCTTTCTTT
>TRBV12-5|-|TRBJ2-1|TRBD2
CASGLVRASGSDEQFF
TGTGCTAGTGGTTTGGTACGCGCTAGCGGGAGTGATGAGCAGTTCTTC
>TRBV30|-|TRBJ1-6|-
CAWSVFAGANSPLHF
TGTGCCTGGAGTGTATTTGCAGGGGCAAATTCACCCCTCCACTTT
>TRBV9|-|TRBJ2-7|TRBD2
CASSVGLGGVAYEQYF
TGTGCCAGCAGCGTAGGTCTTGGGGGGGTCGCCTACGAGCAGTACTTC
>TRBV11-2|many|TRBJ1-2|-
CASSFLGGWNYGYTF
TGTGCCAGCAGCTTTTTGGGGGGTTGGAACTATGGCTACACCTTC
>TRBV28|once|TRBJ1-1|-
CASSLLGRAAEAFF
TGTGCCAGCAGTTTATTAGGGCGGGCAGCTGAAGCTTTCTTT
>TRBV5-3|many|TRBJ2-7|TRBD2
CARSHTGTSGRYEQYF
TGTGCCAGAAGCCACACCGGGACTAGCGGGAGGTACGAGCAGTACTTC
>TRBV6-5|-|TRBJ1-6|TRBD1
CASSSQTGGINSPLHF
TGTGCCAGCAGTTCTCAGACAGGGGGCATCAATTCACCCCTCCACTTT
>TRBV5-5|-|TRBJ1-5|-
CASSALGSSQPQHF
TGTGCCAGCAGCGCGCTAGGTAGTTCCCAGCCCCAGCATTTT
>TRBV4-2|-|TRBJ2-2|TRBD2
CASSQDSGGVNTGELFF
TGTGCCAGCAGCCAAGATAGCGGGGGAGTGAACACCGGGGAGCTGTTTTTT
>TRBV19|-|TRBJ1-5|-
CASSIDRQQPQHF
TGTGCCAGTAGTATAGACCGACAGCAGCCCCAGCATTTT
>TRBV11-2|-|TRBJ1-2|-
CASSPTGVNYGYTF
TGTGCCAGCAGTCCTACGGGGGTTAACTATGGCTACACCTTC
>TRBV10-2|few|TRBJ2-7|-
CASSDTPEQYF
TGCGCCAGCAGCGACACCCCCGAGCAGTACTTC
>TRBV28|-|TRBJ1-3|-
CASSPQGIFSGNTIYF
TGTGCCAGCAGTCCACAGGGAATCTTCTCTGGAAACACCATATATTTT
>TRBV7-9|-|TRBJ2-7|-
CASSLSGLSSYEQYF
TGTGCCAGCAGCTTATCGGGACTCAGCTCCTACGAGCAGTACTTC
>TRBV11-2|-|TRBJ2-5|-
CASSPGWEYQETQYF
TGTGCCAGCAGCCCAGGATGGGAGTACCAAGAGACCCAGTACTTC
>TRBV5-4|-|TRBJ2-1|TRBD1
CASSLDRGTYNEQFF
TGTGCCAGCAGCTTGGACAGGGGGACCTACAATGAGCAGTTCTTC
>TRBV3-1/TRBV3-2|-|TRBJ1-3|-
CASSQDTSSGNTIYF
TGTGCCAGCAGCCAAGATACAAGCTCTGGAAACACCATATATTTT
>TRBV7-2|-|TRBJ1-4|-
CASSLVGGGKLFF
TGTGCCAGCAGCTTAGTCGGGGGAGGAAAACTGTTTTTT
>TRBV6-4|many|TRBJ1-6|-
CASSSGEANSPLHF
TGTGCCAGCAGTTCAGGGGAAGCCAATTCACCCCTCCACTTT
>TRBV13|-|TRBJ2-1|TRBD2
CASSLSGGGLNEQFF
TGTGCCAGCAGCTTATCGGGCGGGGGGCTCAATGAGCAGTTCTTC
>TRBV3-1/TRBV3-2|-|TRBJ2-7|TRBD1
CASSPTGAYEQYF
TGTGCCAGCAGCCCGACAGGGGCCTACGAGCAGTACTTC
>TRBV6-5|-|TRBJ2-7|TRBD1
CASSFLYRGSREQYF
TGTGCCAGCAGTTTCCTATACAGGGGATCACGCGAGCAGTACTTC
>TRBV28|-|TRBJ1-4|TRBD1
CASSWDRTTNEKLFF
TGTGCCAGCAGTTGGGACAGGACAACTAATGAAAAACTGTTTTTT
>TRBV7-2|-|TRBJ2-7|TRBD2
CASTQLAGLYEQYF
TGTGCCAGCACCCAACTAGCGGGCCTCTACGAGCAGTACTTC
>TRBV12-3/TRBV12-4|-|TRBJ2-7|-
CASSVTGYEQYF
TGTGCCAGCAGTGTAACAGGCTACGAGCAGTACTTC
>TRBV29-1|-|TRBJ2-7|TRBD1
CSVLQGSSYEQYF
TGCAGCGTCCTACAGGGGAGTTCCTACGAGCAGTACTTC